This T cell receptor (beta chain) was observed in a study of post-analysis software for immune sequencing data (dated by TCRdb to the mid-2010s). At the level of the whole study: The recorded disease courses included relapsing-remitting, secondary progressive and progressive-relapsing multiple sclerosis, and some patients had no subtype annotation. The patient repertoires were compared against about 10 previously published healthy control repertoires obtained from donors aged 6 to 25 years. A subset of samples was prepared in parallel using single-end sample barcoding, then pooled and co-amplified after Illumina adapter ligation.

A remark on this clonotype: Its antigen is still unknown. One base away there is no much larger clone; base qualities are not given.

The CDR3 numbers 13 residues from cysteine through phenylalanine. Only the CDR3 part of the read is kept: 39 bases, read in frame from the first base. V has 6 bases trimmed and J has 4 bases trimmed; junction bases matching no gene number 4. CDR1 SQVTM and CDR2 ANQGSEA were looked up in the germline V gene. The research as a whole found: Patients showed significantly higher frequencies than controls for several TRBV segments, among them TRBV5-6, TRBV5-1 and TRBV20-1. Normalized Chao1 diversity was significantly lower in multiple sclerosis patients than controls, suggesting substantial peripheral T-cell clonal expansion. When samples were clustered directly using the F measure, samples prepared in the same batch co-clustered strongly, which prompted a batch-effect correction. The control group was slightly older than the multiple sclerosis patient group.

Libraries were made using PCR. Instrument on record: Illumina HiSeq 2500. To reduce PCR and sequencing biases, unique molecular identifiers were incorporated into the TCR beta cDNA libraries. Roughly 0.5 million cDNA molecules were obtained per 1 to 10 million input T cells, so each molecule approximated one T cell. The patient libraries were prepared and sequenced with the same protocol used for the earlier healthy control dataset. Samples belonging to the same batch were prepared together, multiplexed and sequenced on a shared HiSeq lane. The original methods were these. MIGEC was used to process the raw barcoded reads, and molecular identifier groups with only a single read were discarded before consensus assembly and CDR3 extraction. Clonotype tables were post-analysed with VDJtools, normalizing diversity by down-sampling all datasets to the smallest sample size. Repertoire overlap clustering matched CDR3 amino acid but not nucleotide sequences to correct batch-related cross-sample contamination. Clones were called with MiXCR by TCRdb after fastp trimmed the public reads at Q25, and only in-frame beta chains were retained. Each entry is one CDR3 protein sequence, shown with its most common DNA and genes. TCRdb's processing, not the authors' own work, is the source of the V and J calls. The sample table records about 680,000 distinct CDR3 sequences; approximately 60% of these occur just once. The ten largest clones add up to about 11% of the sample.

To demonstrate the VDJtools post-analysis software, the study profiled TCR beta repertoires from the peripheral blood of around 13 young patients with multiple sclerosis. Multiple sclerosis patients were children and adolescents aged about 6 to 15 years. Input material: blood. This clonotype originated in a girl aged 2-9 years with multiple sclerosis. In this chain, TRBV29-1 is recombined with TRBJ2-1; 9 middle bases align to TRBD1. For the CDR3, the sequence is CSVLTGGYNEQFF. The DNA reads as follows: TGCAGCGTCTTGACAGGGGGTTACAATGAGCAGTTCTTC.